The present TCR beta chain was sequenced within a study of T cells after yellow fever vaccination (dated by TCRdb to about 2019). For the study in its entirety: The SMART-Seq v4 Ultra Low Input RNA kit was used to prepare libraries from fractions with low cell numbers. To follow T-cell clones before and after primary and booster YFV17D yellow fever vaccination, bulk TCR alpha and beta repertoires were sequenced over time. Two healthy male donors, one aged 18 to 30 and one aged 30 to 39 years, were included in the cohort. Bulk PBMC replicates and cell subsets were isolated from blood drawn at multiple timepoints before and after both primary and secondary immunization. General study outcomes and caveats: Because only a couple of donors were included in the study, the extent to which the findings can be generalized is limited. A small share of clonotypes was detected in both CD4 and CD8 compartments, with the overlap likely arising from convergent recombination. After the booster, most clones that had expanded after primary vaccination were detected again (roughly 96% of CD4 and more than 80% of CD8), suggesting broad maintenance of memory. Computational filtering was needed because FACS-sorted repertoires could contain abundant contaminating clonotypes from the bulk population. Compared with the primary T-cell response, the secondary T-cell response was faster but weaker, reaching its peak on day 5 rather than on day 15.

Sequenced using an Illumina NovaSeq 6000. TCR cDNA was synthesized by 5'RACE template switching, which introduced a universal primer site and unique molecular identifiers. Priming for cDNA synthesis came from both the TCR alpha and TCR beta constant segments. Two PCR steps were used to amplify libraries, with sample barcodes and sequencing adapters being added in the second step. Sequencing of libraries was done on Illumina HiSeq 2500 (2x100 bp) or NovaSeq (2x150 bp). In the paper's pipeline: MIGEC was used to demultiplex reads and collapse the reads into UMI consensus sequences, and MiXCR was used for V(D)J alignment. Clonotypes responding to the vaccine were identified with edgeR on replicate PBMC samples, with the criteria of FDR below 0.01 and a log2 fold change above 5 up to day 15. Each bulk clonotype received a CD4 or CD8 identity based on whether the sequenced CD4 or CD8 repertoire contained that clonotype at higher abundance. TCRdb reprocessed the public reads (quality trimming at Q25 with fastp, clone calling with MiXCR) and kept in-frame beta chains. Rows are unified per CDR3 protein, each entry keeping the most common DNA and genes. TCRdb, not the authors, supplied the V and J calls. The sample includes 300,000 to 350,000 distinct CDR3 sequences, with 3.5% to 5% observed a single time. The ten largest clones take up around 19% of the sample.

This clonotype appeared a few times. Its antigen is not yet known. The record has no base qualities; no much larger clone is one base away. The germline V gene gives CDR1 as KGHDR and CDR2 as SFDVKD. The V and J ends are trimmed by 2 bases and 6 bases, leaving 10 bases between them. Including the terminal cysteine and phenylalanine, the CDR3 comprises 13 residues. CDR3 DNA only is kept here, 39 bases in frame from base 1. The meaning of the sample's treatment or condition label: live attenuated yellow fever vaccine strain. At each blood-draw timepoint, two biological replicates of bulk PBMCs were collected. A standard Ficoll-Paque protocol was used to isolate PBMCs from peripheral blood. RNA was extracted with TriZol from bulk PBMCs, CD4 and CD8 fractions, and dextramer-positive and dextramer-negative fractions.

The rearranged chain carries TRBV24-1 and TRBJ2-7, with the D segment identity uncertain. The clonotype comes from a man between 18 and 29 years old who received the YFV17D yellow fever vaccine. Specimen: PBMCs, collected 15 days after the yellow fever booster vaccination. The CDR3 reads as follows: CATSDYRTGEQYF. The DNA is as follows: TGTGCCACCAGTGATTATCGGACCGGCGAGCAGTACTTC.